Following are 17 T cell receptor beta chains from one sample sequenced in a study of monozygotic twins with cystic fibrosis. Produced via immunoSEQ multiplex PCR; TCRdb's table is partial and in-frame only. The repertoire holds 30,000 to 40,000 clones, with 66% as singletons. The sequencing input was blood. The receptors originated from a girl between 10 and 17 years old with cystic fibrosis.

V usage is TRBV7-9 and J usage is TRBJ2-5, with a tentative D call TRBD1 (6 bases). Trimming cost V 7 bases and J 4 bases, with 10 bases left between them. CDR1 and CDR2 (germline): SEHNR, FQNEAQ (reference sequence). This CDR3 comprises 12 residues. The CDR3 DNA is TGTGCCAGCACCCTACAGGGAGAGACCCAGTACTTC. It yields the protein CASTLQGETQYF.

The chain carries TRBV19 and TRBJ1-1; no reliable D call. The V end was cut by 4 bases, the J end by 0 bases, with 6 bases between. This CDR3 has 13 residues. From germline, CDR1 is LNHDA and CDR2 SQIVND (reference sequence). Here the CDR3 DNA reads TGTGCCAGTAGTAACAGCGTGAACACTGAAGCTTTCTTT. This codes for CASSNSVNTEAFF. Supplemented by reference TRBV19 and TRBJ1-1, the full variable domain reads DGGITQSPKYLFRKEGQNVTLSCEQNLNHDAMYWYRQDPGQGLRLIYYSQIVNDFQKGDIAEGYSVSREKKESFPLTVTSAQKNPTAFYLCASSNSVNTEAFFGQGTRLTVV.

This chain joins TRBV27 and TRBJ2-7, with TRBD2 matching 11 bases. V lost 3 bases, J lost 6 bases, and 10 bases stayed unmatched. The CDR3 totals 16 residues. Germline-derived CDR1 and CDR2 are MNHEY and SMNVEV (reference sequence). As DNA, the CDR3 is TGTGCCAGCAGTTTGCAGTGGGGACTAGCGGTGTTCGAGCAGTACTTC. Translating gives CASSLQWGLAVFEQYF.

The sample holds one count of this clone. V usage is TRBV6-1 and J usage is TRBJ2-7; weak D call: TRBD2 (6 bases). Germline lookup yields CDR1 MNHNS and CDR2 SASEGT. Trimming took off 2 bases at V and 2 bases at J, with 16 bases between the two ends. This CDR3 spans 16 amino acids. The CDR3 region has the DNA TGTGCCAGCAGTGAATGGATGGGGGGTCGAGCCTACGAGCAGTACTTC. It yields the protein CASSEWMGGRAYEQYF.

The V call is TRBV11-3, the J call TRBJ2-6; D might be TRBD1 (6 bases). V was shortened by 6 bases and J by 4 bases, with 19 bases between the two germline ends. Germline loops: CDR1 SGHNT, CDR2 YENEEA. The CDR3 contains 17 residues. CDR3 DNA sequence: TGTGCCAGCAGTAGTGGCCCTGACAGGATGGGGGCCAACGTCCTGACTTTC. Encoded protein: CASSSGPDRMGANVLTF.

This clone was seen more than once but under ten times. The chain links TRBV10-1 to TRBJ1-1; unclear D gene. The germline V and J ends were trimmed by 8 bases and 0 bases, with 10 bases remaining between them. The CDR3 totals 13 residues. Germline CDR1 is WNHNN and CDR2 is SYGVQD (reference sequence). The CDR3 region is CASAEEMNTEAFF. The CDR3 coding sequence is TGCGCCAGCGCCGAGGAGATGAACACTGAAGCTTTCTTT.

The chain combines TRBV29-1 with TRBJ2-4; D assignment may be TRBD1 or TRBD2 (6 bases each). CDR1 and CDR2 from the germline V gene are SQVTM and ANQGSEA. The CDR3 runs to 14 residues. The germline V and J ends were trimmed by 6 bases and 9 bases, with 21 bases remaining between them. The CDR3 here is CSVAPEGEVGIQYF. In DNA form, the CDR3 reads TGCAGCGTCGCCCCCGAGGGGGAGGTTGGCATTCAGTACTTC.

The chain carries TRBV6-5 and TRBJ2-1; 8 nucleotides line up with TRBD1. Losses at the gene ends were 5 bases for V and 6 bases for J; bases not matched to a gene: 9. CDR1 is MNHEY, CDR2 SVGAGI, per germline. The CDR3 covers 15 residues. CDR3 bases: TGTGCCAGCAGTAAAGACTGGGACAGGTCCAATGAGCAGTTCTTC. Translating it yields CASSKDWDRSNEQFF.

V and J are TRBV29-1 and TRBJ1-1, with D uncertain. Trimming pared 4 bases from V and 6 bases from J, leaving 6 bases between. The CDR3 is made up of 10 amino acids. The germline V gene has CDR1 SQVTM and CDR2 ANQGSEA. The CDR3 bases are TGCAGCGTTGTGTTGTCTGAAGCTTTCTTT. Translated, it gives CSVVLSEAFF.

The chain recombines TRBV27 with TRBJ2-1, with D perhaps matching TRBD2 (6 bases). Between the trimmed V and J ends, which lost 6 bases and 1 base, there was a span of 19 bases. The CDR3 runs 17 residues. Germline CDR1 and CDR2: MNHEY and SMNVEV (reference sequence). The CDR3 nucleotides are TGTGCCAGCAGCACCGGGACTTCCCCTATTTCCTACAATGAGCAGTTCTTC. Protein product: CASSTGTSPISYNEQFF.

This clone was seen just once. The gene calls are TRBV4-1 and TRBJ2-3; D call uncertain. V was clipped by 4 bases and J by 0 bases, with 14 bases between them. Germline values: CDR1 MGHRA, CDR2 YSYEKL. This CDR3 is built from 16 residues. The CDR3 bases are TGCGCCAGCAGCCTGAGGACGGGCGGCAGCACAGATACGCAGTATTTT. Protein: CASSLRTGGSTDTQYF.

This clone came up once. CDR3 residues: CATSREFGATNEQFF. The CDR3 bases are TGTGCCACCAGCAGAGAATTTGGGGCTACGAATGAGCAGTTCTTC. The rearrangement links TRBV15 to TRBJ2-1, with a tentative D call TRBD1 (5 bases). CDR1 is LNHNV and CDR2 is YYDKDF in the germline V gene (reference sequence). Trimming took off 0 bases at V and 7 bases at J, with 13 bases between the two ends. There are 15 residues in the CDR3.

V is TRBV30 and J is TRBJ2-1, with TRBD2 matching over 14 bases. Trimming at V came to 7 bases and at J to 9 bases, leaving 5 bases not matched to a gene. The CDR3 length is 13 residues. Germline V gene lookup returns CDR1 GTSNPN and CDR2 SVGIG (reference sequence). The CDR3 sequence: CALTSGRVVEQFF. The DNA of the CDR3 is TGTGCCTTGACTAGCGGGAGGGTTGTTGAGCAGTTCTTC.

The genes are TRBV7-8 and TRBJ1-1; a possible D gene is TRBD1 (5 bases). V was cut by 5 bases and J by 2 bases, with 15 bases left in between. The CDR3 is made up of 15 amino acids. Looked up from germline, CDR1 is SGHVS and CDR2 is FQNEAQ. CDR3 loop: CASSPMWGINTEAFF. The DNA for the CDR3 is TGTGCCAGCAGCCCAATGTGGGGGATAAACACTGAAGCTTTCTTT.

CDR3 DNA sequence: TGTGCCAGCTCGCAGCATAGCAATCAGCCCCAGCATTTT. It yields the protein CASSQHSNQPQHF. The gene calls are TRBV18 and TRBJ1-5; D is unclear. Germline V gives CDR1 KGHSH, CDR2 LQKENI. The CDR3 is 13 amino acids. Trimming stripped 6 bases from V and 0 bases from J, with 6 bases between.

The V call is TRBV18, the J call TRBJ2-2; the D is unclear. Germline CDR1 reads KGHSH; CDR2 reads LQKENI. The CDR3 contains 15 residues. V lost 3 bases and J 4 bases, leaving 12 bases between the germline ends. The CDR3 is CASSPRTESTGELFF. For the CDR3, the DNA is TGTGCCAGCTCACCCAGGACGGAGTCCACCGGGGAGCTGTTTTTT.

A few counts support this clone. The chain recombines TRBV7-2 with TRBJ1-5, with D unclear. Germline V gene lookup returns CDR1 SGHTA and CDR2 FQGNSA. The germline V and J ends were trimmed by 1 base and 0 bases, with 7 bases remaining between them. This CDR3 is built from 15 residues. The CDR3, as DNA: TGTGCCAGCAGCTTAGAAGGGTATAGCAATCAGCCCCAGCATTTT. The encoded protein is CASSLEGYSNQPQHF.